This TCR beta chain stems from a study of tumor and adjacent non-tumor tissue in lung cancer (dated by TCRdb to 2016 to 2019). Some background on the complete study: Patients with adenocarcinoma (approximately 12), squamous cell carcinoma (2) and small cell lung cancer (1) were included in the cohort. For each patient, one tumor sample and one normal lung sample were taken, giving roughly 30 paired specimens that underwent TCRbeta CDR3 sequencing. Ages among the 15 or so patients ranged from roughly 31 to 85 years, there were 10 men and 5 women, and disease was at TNM stage I to III. The study compared bulk TCRbeta repertoires between lung tumor tissue and matched distant non-tumor lung tissue from 15 lung cancer patients. In total, sequencing yielded 125,075,908 productive TCRbeta reads, which works out to an average of about 4.2 million reads per sample.

Libraries were made using multiplex PCR. This sample was sequenced with an Illumina HiSeq 2500. TCRbeta libraries were constructed through three rounds of nested PCR with primers (Table S4) according to protocols adapted from ARM-PCR. Before sequencing, PCR products of 200-500 bp were excised from the gel and purified with the QIAquick gel extraction kit. Processing in the source paper ran as follows. Reads were cleaned using Trimmomatic, were merged into complete CDR3 sequences using FLASH, and were assigned to V(D)J germline segments using MiTCR. Clonal diversity was calculated as the inverse Simpson's index using VDJtools. In-frame sequences lacking a premature stop codon were counted as productive reads. TCRdb reprocessing: public reads trimmed at Q25 with fastp, clones called with MiXCR, in-frame beta chains kept. Duplicate CDR3 protein sequences are folded into a single record with the most common DNA and genes. Clone size and V and J calls follow TCRdb, not the original study. This sample is represented by over 110,000 distinct CDR3 sequences; around 61% of them were singletons. Around a sixth of the sample is taken by the ten largest.

CDR1 and CDR2, per the germline V gene, are SQVTM and ANQGSEA. The CDR3 spans 14 residues, from the cysteine through the phenylalanine. This entry keeps only the CDR3 DNA: 42 bases, framed from base 1. This clonotype was recorded only once. It has no known antigen specificity. A junction boundary mismatches the germline segment, possibly from a read error. RNA was isolated from bulk, unsorted tissue, and RNA quality was assessed with a NanoDrop ND-1000 and an Agilent 2100. All donors had newly diagnosed lung cancer, had not received prior chemotherapy, and were admitted for thoracic surgery in China between August and November 2014. Anyone who had undergone radiotherapy or chemotherapy before, or who had another cancer at the same time, was left out of the study. Surgical tissue pieces of about 1-2.3 cm3 were preserved in RNAlater solution and were kept at -80 degrees C until use. Here is what the overall study found, with its caveats: Peripheral blood was not sequenced, so blood TCRbeta repertoires in these lung cancer patients were not examined. With only roughly 14 patients in the cohort, the authors noted that larger samples and more detailed clinical data are needed. The top 100 clones accounted for a significantly larger cumulative portion of the repertoire in normal lung than in tumor tissue. The methods do not name the sequencing platform or mention unique molecular identifiers. TCR diversity was significantly higher in younger patients, and greater tumor TCR diversity was associated with shorter overall survival and shorter disease-free survival. Tumor tissue showed significantly higher TCR diversity (inverse Simpson) than normal lung tissue, at 431.37 vs 166.20 (P = 0.0075, Mann-Whitney U test).

Input material: lung tumor tissue. The chain is assembled from TRBV29-1 and TRBJ2-1, and 8 bases in between align with TRBD2. The sequence was collected from a man aged 60 to 69 with small cell lung cancer. The CDR3 protein is CSVRGLVIYNEQLF. The base sequence is TGCAGCGTTAGGGGACTAGTTATATACAATGAGCAGCTCTTC.